This T cell receptor beta chain was identified during a study of CD8+ T cells in alopecia areata. Documented treatment: oral pan-JAK inhibitor, 5-10 mg twice daily. Researchers picked out CD4+ and CD8+ T cells from PBMCs by sorting. The CDR3 is made up of 13 amino acids. Germline V gene lookup returns CDR1 GTSNPN and CDR2 SVGIG (reference sequence). V lost 5 bases to trimming and J lost 4 bases, with 14 bases between them. cDNA serving as the sequencing template came from extracted, reverse transcribed RNA. The data were produced by immunoSEQ multiplex PCR, yet TCRdb's version contains in-frame clones alone and is incomplete. The data contain around 100,000 clones, approximately 54% of them singletons.

V is TRBV30 and J is TRBJ1-1; D possibly corresponds to TRBD1 (5 bases). Sequenced material: CD8+ T cells sorted from blood, taken at week 24, from a patient treated with tofacitinib. This TCR was sampled from a human donor with alopecia areata. The CDR3 sequence is CAWFAGGLTEAFF. CDR3 bases: TGTGCCTGGTTCGCTGGGGGTCTCACTGAAGCTTTCTTT.